The 29 T cell receptor beta chains reported below all come from one sample, sequenced in a study of blood T cells in healthy people across ages. Primed by a sample-barcoded 5' primer and a J-beta primer mix, a second PCR proceeded for about 7 to 11 cycles. One entry per CDR3 protein, called by TCRdb with MiXCR from the 5' RACE reads. The sample contains approximately 670,000 distinct CDR3 sequences, 40% to 45% of which appear only once. Material: blood. These receptors originate from a man older than 75 in good health.

This clonotype occurred a few times. V is TRBV27 and J is TRBJ2-7, with D uncertain. Trimming removed 2 bases at V and 5 bases at J, with 19 bases between. This CDR3 spans 16 amino acids. Germline-derived CDR1 and CDR2 are MNHEY and SMNVEV (reference sequence). CDR3: CASSLNVPIVGNEQYF. CDR3 DNA sequence: TGTGCCAGCAGTTTAAATGTGCCGATAGTTGGAAACGAGCAGTACTTC.

The table lists this clonotype with a few counts. The rearrangement uses TRBV4-1 and TRBJ1-2; 12 bases map to TRBD1. The CDR3 is 16 amino acids. Germline loops: CDR1 MGHRA, CDR2 YSYEKL. Unmatched junction bases numbered 5, after V lost 1 base and J lost 5 bases. The CDR3 DNA reads as TGCGCCAGCAGCCAAGTTTCGGGACAGGGGGCTTATGGCTACACCTTC. Translation gives CASSQVSGQGAYGYTF.

This clonotype was picked up a small number of times. The chain combines TRBV11-2 with TRBJ1-2, with D hard to call. Germline V gene sequence: CDR1 SGHAT, CDR2 FQNNGV. The CDR3 covers 16 residues. Trimming took off 0 bases at V and 6 bases at J, with 17 bases between the two ends. This CDR3 is CASSLERRALWHGYTF. The CDR3 DNA reads as TGTGCCAGCAGCTTAGAGCGAAGGGCATTATGGCATGGCTACACCTTC. The variable domain in full, with the rest retrieved from reference TRBV11-2 and TRBJ1-2, is EAGVAQSPRYKIIEKRQSVAFWCNPISGHATLYWYQQILGQGPKLLIQFQNNGVVDDSQLPKDRFSAERLKGVDSTLKIQPAKLEDSAVYLCASSLERRALWHGYTFGSGTRLTVV.

This rearrangement joins TRBV6-6 to TRBJ1-6, with D perhaps TRBD1 (5 bases). The CDR3 loop spans 14 amino acids. V lost 5 bases and J 9 bases, leaving 14 bases between the germline ends. Per germline, CDR1 MNHNY and CDR2 SVGAGI (reference sequence). The CDR3 spells CASSLDWGGSPLHF. The DNA for the CDR3 is TGTGCCAGCAGTCTAGACTGGGGGGGTTCACCCCTCCACTTT.

This clonotype was detected only a few times. The gene calls are TRBV5-5 and TRBJ2-6, with 7 bases identical to TRBD1. Looked up from germline, CDR1 is SGHKS and CDR2 is YYEKEE (reference sequence). V trimming: 3 bases; J trimming: 0 bases; junction bases outside the gene matches: 6. The CDR3 runs 17 residues. CDR3 in DNA: TGTGCCAGCAGCTCACGGACAGGAAGCTCTGGGGCCAACGTCCTGACTTTC. It codes for CASSSRTGSSGANVLTF.

This rearrangement joins TRBV28 to TRBJ2-7; D is possibly TRBD1 or TRBD2 (5 bases each). The CDR3 length is 16 residues. Germline loops: CDR1 MDHEN, CDR2 SYDVKM. V was cut by 6 bases and J by 3 bases, with 21 bases left in between. CDR3 sequence: CASSPWDPARNYEQYF. The CDR3 DNA reads as TGTGCCAGCAGCCCGTGGGACCCTGCTAGGAACTACGAGCAGTACTTC.

This clonotype has a handful of counts. The rearrangement uses TRBV20-1 and TRBJ1-4; D is perhaps TRBD1 (6 bases). CDR3 length: 13 amino acids. V was clipped by 2 bases and J by 7 bases, with 11 bases between them. Germline assignment: CDR1 DFQATT and CDR2 SNEGSKA (reference sequence). In DNA, the CDR3 is TGCAGTGCTAGAACAGGGTGGGCTGAAAAACTGTTTTTT. It codes for CSARTGWAEKLFF.

In this sample, this clonotype turned up a few times. The rearrangement links TRBV4-2 to TRBJ2-5; D is perhaps TRBD1 (5 bases). V gave up 1 base and J gave up 5 bases, with 17 bases separating them. The CDR3 is 16 amino acids. CDR1 LGHNA and CDR2 YNFKEQ come from the germline V gene. In DNA form, the CDR3 reads TGTGCCAGCAGCCAAGGAGACAGTGACCCGGGTGAGACCCAGTACTTC. Residues: CASSQGDSDPGETQYF.

V gene TRBV6-2 or TRBV6-3 combines with J gene TRBJ2-7; 10 bases fit TRBD1. Germline CDR1 reads MNHEY; CDR2 reads SVGEGT. The CDR3 is 14 residues long. The trim removed 4 bases at V and 3 bases at J, leaving 3 bases unmatched. The CDR3 DNA reads as TGTGCCAGCAGTTGGACAGGGGGAGGCTACGAGCAGTACTTC. This sequence encodes CASSWTGGGYEQYF.

This clonotype was seen only a few times. This chain joins TRBV6-2 or TRBV6-3 and TRBJ1-6, with unresolved D. Germline assignment: CDR1 MNHEY and CDR2 SVGEGT. V was shortened by 10 bases and J by 14 bases, with 12 bases between the two germline ends. The CDR3 runs to 10 residues. CDR3 protein: CATRSRALHF. CDR3 sequence (DNA): TGTGCCACCCGATCCCGCGCCCTCCACTTT.

This clonotype was seen more than once but under ten times. The J gene is TRBJ2-3, the V gene TRBV27; 10 positions match TRBD1. V lost 6 bases to trimming and J lost 3 bases; unmatched junction nucleotides: 12. CDR1 MNHEY and CDR2 SMNVEV come from the germline V gene (reference sequence). The CDR3 covers 17 residues. The chain's CDR3 is CASRFIIRQGATDTQYF. The CDR3 coding sequence is TGTGCCAGCAGATTCATTATTAGACAGGGGGCAACAGATACGCAGTATTTT.

This clonotype was counted between two and nine times. V and J are TRBV28 and TRBJ2-7, with 8 bases lining up with TRBD1. CDR1 and CDR2 from the germline V gene are MDHEN and SYDVKM. The CDR3 loop spans 14 amino acids. Unmatched junction bases numbered 9, after V lost 9 bases and J lost 2 bases. CDR3 nucleotides: TGTGCCAGTAGAGGACAGGGAACCACCTACGAGCAGTACTTC. It is translated as CASRGQGTTYEQYF.

With regard to this clonotype: A read error may account for a junction end that differs from germline. This sequence joins TRBV7-8 and TRBJ2-3; D may be TRBD1 (6 bases). Germline V gene sequence: CDR1 SGHVS, CDR2 FQNEAQ. This CDR3 has 13 residues. As DNA, the CDR3 is TGTGCCAGCAGCCTGGACTGGACAGATGCGCAGTATTTT. Protein sequence: CASSLDWTDAQYF.

In this sample, this clonotype turned up a few times. V gene TRBV5-1 combines with J gene TRBJ2-5; possible D gene TRBD1, 6 bases. Germline V gives CDR1 SGHRS, CDR2 YFSETQ. Between the trimmed V and J ends, which lost 5 bases and 1 base, there was a span of 15 bases. This CDR3 is 15 amino acids long. The CDR3 protein is CASSLIGQSQETQYF. The CDR3 DNA is TGCGCCAGCAGTTTGATTGGACAGAGCCAAGAGACCCAGTACTTC.

In its sample, this clonotype was seen many times. The CDR3: CASSPRGSGGFDEQFF. The CDR3 nucleotides read TGTGCCAGCAGCCCCCGCGGTAGCGGGGGATTTGATGAGCAGTTCTTC. The chain is built from TRBV7-2 and TRBJ2-1; 9 bases map to TRBD2. Germline values: CDR1 SGHTA, CDR2 FQGNSA. V was pared by 5 bases and J by 8 bases, with 13 bases of the junction left unmatched. This CDR3 is built from 16 residues.

This clonotype showed up just a few times. The V call is TRBV29-1, the J call TRBJ2-1; TRBD2 matches at 11 bases. The CDR3 has 15 residues. The germline V gene has CDR1 SQVTM and CDR2 ANQGSEA. The V segment lost 6 bases and the J segment 5 bases; nucleotides outside the gene matches: 9. The CDR3 loop is CSVGSGLAADNEQFF. CDR3 in DNA: TGCAGCGTGGGATCGGGACTAGCGGCTGACAATGAGCAGTTCTTC.

The chain carries TRBV12-3 or TRBV12-4 and TRBJ2-1; the match to TRBD2 covers 10 bases. The CDR3 spans 14 residues. J gave up 9 bases and V 5 bases, and 7 bases lay outside the gene matches. The CDR3 loop is CASSVSGRISEQFF. The DNA for the CDR3 is TGTGCCAGCAGTGTTAGCGGGAGGATCAGTGAGCAGTTCTTC.

This clonotype was observed once. V and J are TRBV28 and TRBJ2-7, with 14 positions matching TRBD2. This CDR3 has 17 amino acids. Looked up from germline, CDR1 is MDHEN and CDR2 is SYDVKM. Trimming at V came to 4 bases and at J to 2 bases, leaving 7 bases not matched to a gene. The CDR3 nucleotides read TGTGCCAGCAGTTCCGGACTAGCGGGAGGTAAGCCCTACGAGCAGTACTTC. Protein product: CASSSGLAGGKPYEQYF.

About this clonotype itself: A much larger clone is a single base away; this may be a read error. The rearrangement joins TRBV20-1 to TRBJ2-3; D is undetermined. Germline V lookup: CDR1 DFQATT, CDR2 SNEGSKA (reference sequence). This CDR3 has 13 amino acids. CDR3 DNA sequence: TGCGGTGCCGCGCACGAAAGCACAGATACGCAGTATTTT. Its protein product is CGAAHESTDTQYF.

This clonotype turned up a few times. The rearrangement joins TRBV7-2 to TRBJ1-1, with 7 bases aligning to TRBD1. V lost 2 bases and J lost 8; bases outside the gene matches: 8. Germline V gives CDR1 SGHTA, CDR2 FQGNSA. This CDR3 has 14 amino acids. The DNA of the CDR3 is TGTGCCAGCAGCTTAAGGCAGGGGGTATGGGAAGCTTTCTTT. It encodes CASSLRQGVWEAFF. The full variable domain, with the rest looked up from reference TRBV7-2 and TRBJ1-1, is GAGVSQSPSNKVTEKGKDVELRCDPISGHTALYWYRQSLGQGLEFLIYFQGNSAPDKSGLPSDRFSAERTGGSVSTLTIQRTQQEDSAVYLCASSLRQGVWEAFFGQGTRLTVV.

The CDR3 sequence is CASSLWGGPQYF. The CDR3, as DNA: TGTGCCAGCAGTTTATGGGGGGGTCCGCAGTATTTT. The V call is TRBV27, the J call TRBJ2-3; 7 nucleotides match TRBD2. The germline V gene has CDR1 MNHEY and CDR2 SMNVEV (reference sequence). V shed 1 base and J 10 bases; nucleotides not matched to a gene: 2. There are 12 residues in the CDR3.

This clonotype has only one observation. The rearrangement joins TRBV4-2 to TRBJ2-7; 8 bases are shared with TRBD1. The better agreement between TRBJ2-4 and the DNA end casts doubt on the J call. Looked up from germline, CDR1 is LGHNA and CDR2 is YNFKEQ. This CDR3 is 14 amino acids long. The CDR3 coding sequence is TGTGCCAGCAGCCAAGAGACAGGGGCGAACATTCAGTACTTC. This encodes CASSQETGANIQYF.

A note on this clonotype: A read error may produce the germline difference seen at one junction end. V gene TRBV12-3 or TRBV12-4 combines with J gene TRBJ2-3, with D possibly matching TRBD2 (5 bases). The CDR3 is 15 residues long. This CDR3 is CATCLDYPRADAQYF. The CDR3 DNA follows: TGTGCCACCTGCTTAGACTATCCGAGAGCAGATGCGCAGTATTTT.

The CDR3, as DNA: TGTGCCAGCAGCCGCCGGGACTCCGTGGGCGAGCAGTACTTC. Translating it yields CASSRRDSVGEQYF. V is TRBV6-5 and J is TRBJ2-7, with D perhaps TRBD2 (6 bases). Germline V lookup: CDR1 MNHEY, CDR2 SVGAGI. This CDR3 region has 14 residues. The V and J ends lost 6 bases and 6 bases respectively, with 18 bases between them.

At least ten counts were recorded for this clonotype. As DNA, the CDR3 is TGTGCCATCAGTGAGGGAGACAGGGGGGCAGATACGCAGTATTTT. Its translation is CAISEGDRGADTQYF. The genes are TRBV10-3 and TRBJ2-3; 9 positions match TRBD1. Germline trimming cut 2 bases from V and 4 bases from J; bases unmatched to any gene: 4. The CDR3 runs 15 residues. Germline assignment: CDR1 ENHRY and CDR2 SYGVKD.

Of note for this clonotype: Possible read error: a much larger clone is one base away. The chain employs TRBV3-1 and TRBJ2-7; 7 nucleotides align to TRBD1. Per the germline V gene, CDR1 is LGHDT and CDR2 is YNNKEL (reference sequence). Trimming at V came to 4 bases and at J to 2 bases, leaving 8 bases not matched to a gene. The CDR3 runs 15 residues. The CDR3 bases are TGTGCCAGCAGCCCCGGGACAGTCCTCCCCTACGAGCAGTACTTC. Encoded protein: CASSPGTVLPYEQYF.

In this sample, this clonotype turned up many times. The V and J genes are TRBV28 and TRBJ2-5; the D gene is possibly TRBD2 (5 bases). Deletions cut 2 bases from V and 0 bases from J, with 13 bases between. Germline CDR1 reads MDHEN; CDR2 reads SYDVKM. The CDR3 contains 16 residues. DNA for the CDR3: TGTGCCAGCAGTTTAGGAGGACTGAGGTACCAAGAGACCCAGTACTTC. It translates to CASSLGGLRYQETQYF.

The chain carries TRBV18 and TRBJ2-7; no definite D call. The germline gives CDR1 KGHSH, CDR2 LQKENI. The CDR3 totals 12 residues. Trimming removed 2 bases from V and 6 bases from J, with 8 bases in between. The CDR3 is CASSPDDLEQYF. CDR3 coding DNA: TGTGCCAGCTCACCAGACGACCTCGAGCAGTACTTC.

The chain couples TRBV5-1 to TRBJ2-7, with 9 bases lining up with TRBD1. The V gene's germline CDR1 is SGHRS and CDR2 YFSETQ. V dropped 4 bases and J dropped 5; count of bases not matched to a gene: 10. This CDR3 spans 15 amino acids. The CDR3 here is CASSREVQGADEQYF. DNA for the CDR3: TGCGCCAGCAGCCGAGAGGTACAGGGGGCAGACGAGCAGTACTTC.